This T cell receptor (beta chain) is drawn from a study of T cell responses to AZD1222 COVID-19 vaccine. Findings and limits, study-wide: The breadth and depth of Spike-specific TCRs increased once two AZD1222 doses had been given. Possibly, clonal diversity was underestimated; donors were largely white British and included more females. Repertoire collection took place solely once the T cell response had peaked.

Germline V gene sequence: CDR1 SNHLY, CDR2 FYNNEI. The CDR3 is 15 amino acids. Deletions cut 0 bases from V and 4 bases from J, with 12 bases between. As regards this clone: Its cognate antigen is unknown.

TCRdb's copy holds only in-frame clones and misses some; the assay was immunoSEQ multiplex PCR. Here the sample spans some 120,000 clones, over 75% being singletons. The source is an adult in good health. Sequences were derived from peripheral blood, sampled on day 0 of MenACWY control vaccination. This rearrangement joins TRBV2 to TRBJ1-2, with D uncertain. DNA of the CDR3: TGTGCCAGCAGTGAAGCGCAAACAGATTTCTATGGCTACACCTTC. Its protein is CASSEAQTDFYGYTF. The variable domain in full, completed from reference TRBV2 and TRBJ1-2, reads EPEVTQTPSHQVTQMGQEVILRCVPISNHLYFYWYRQILGQKVEFLVSFYNNEISEKSEIFDDQFSVERPDGSNFTLKIRSTKLEDSAMYFCASSEAQTDFYGYTFGSGTRLTVV.